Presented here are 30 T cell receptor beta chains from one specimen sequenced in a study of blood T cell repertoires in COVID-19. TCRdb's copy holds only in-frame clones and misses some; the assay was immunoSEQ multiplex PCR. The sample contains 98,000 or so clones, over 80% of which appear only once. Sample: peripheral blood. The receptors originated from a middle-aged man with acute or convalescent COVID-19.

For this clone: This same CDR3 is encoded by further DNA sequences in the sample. This CDR3 is CASSPSGNTGELFF. In DNA, the CDR3 is TGTGCCAGCTCACCATCAGGGAACACCGGGGAGCTGTTTTTT. J is TRBJ2-2 and V is TRBV18; D call uncertain. V was shortened by 2 bases and J by 1 base, with 5 bases between the two germline ends. There are 14 residues in the CDR3. Germline lookup yields CDR1 KGHSH and CDR2 LQKENI.

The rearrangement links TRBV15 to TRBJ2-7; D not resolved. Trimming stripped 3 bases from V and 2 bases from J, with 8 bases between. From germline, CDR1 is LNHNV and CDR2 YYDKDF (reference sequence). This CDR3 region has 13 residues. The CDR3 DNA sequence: TGTGCCACCAGCAGGCAGGTGGCCTACGAGCAGTACTTC. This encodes CATSRQVAYEQYF.

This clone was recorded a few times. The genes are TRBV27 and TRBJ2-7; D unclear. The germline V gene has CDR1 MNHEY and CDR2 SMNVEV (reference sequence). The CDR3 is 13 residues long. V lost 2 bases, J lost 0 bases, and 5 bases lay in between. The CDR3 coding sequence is TGTGCCAGCAGTTTAGCGGCCTCCTACGAGCAGTACTTC. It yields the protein CASSLAASYEQYF.

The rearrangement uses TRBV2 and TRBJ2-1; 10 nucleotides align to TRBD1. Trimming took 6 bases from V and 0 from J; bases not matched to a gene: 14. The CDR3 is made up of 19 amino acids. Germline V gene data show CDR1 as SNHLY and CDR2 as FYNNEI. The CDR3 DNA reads TGTGCCAGCAGCTCTCCGGGACAGGGGACTAGTAGCTCCTACAATGAGCAGTTCTTC. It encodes CASSSPGQGTSSSYNEQFF.

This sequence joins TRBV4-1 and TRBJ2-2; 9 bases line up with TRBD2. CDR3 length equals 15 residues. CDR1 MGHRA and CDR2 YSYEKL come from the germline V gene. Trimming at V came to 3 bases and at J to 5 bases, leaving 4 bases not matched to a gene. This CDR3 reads CASSQGLAVTGELFF. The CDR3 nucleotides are TGCGCCAGCAGCCAGGGACTAGCAGTAACCGGGGAGCTGTTTTTT.

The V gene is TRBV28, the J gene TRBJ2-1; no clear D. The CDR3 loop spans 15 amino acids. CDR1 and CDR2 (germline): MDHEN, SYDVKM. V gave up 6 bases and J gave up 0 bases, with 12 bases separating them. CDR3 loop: CASRPSRSSYNEQFF. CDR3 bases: TGTGCCAGCAGACCCTCCCGCAGCTCCTACAATGAGCAGTTCTTC.

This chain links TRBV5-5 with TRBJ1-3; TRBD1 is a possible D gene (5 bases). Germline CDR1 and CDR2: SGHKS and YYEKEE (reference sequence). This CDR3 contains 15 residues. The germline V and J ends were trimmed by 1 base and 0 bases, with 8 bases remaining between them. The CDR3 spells CASSLLQASGNTIYF. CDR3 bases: TGTGCCAGCAGCTTGCTACAGGCCTCTGGAAACACCATATATTTT.

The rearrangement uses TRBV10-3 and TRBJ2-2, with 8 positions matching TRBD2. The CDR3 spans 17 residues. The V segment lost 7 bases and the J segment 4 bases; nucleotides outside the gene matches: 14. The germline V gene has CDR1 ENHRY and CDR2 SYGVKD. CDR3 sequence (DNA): TGTGCCATCAAAGCTAGCGGGCCCCTTGAGCTCACCGGGGAGCTGTTTTTT. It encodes CAIKASGPLELTGELFF.

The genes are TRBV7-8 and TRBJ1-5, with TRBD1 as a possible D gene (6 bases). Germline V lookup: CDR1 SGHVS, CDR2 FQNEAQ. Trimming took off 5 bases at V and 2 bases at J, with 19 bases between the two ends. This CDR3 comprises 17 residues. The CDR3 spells CASSPRLGGSRNQPQHF. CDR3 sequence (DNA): TGTGCCAGCAGCCCCCGGTTAGGGGGTTCGCGCAATCAGCCCCAGCATTTT. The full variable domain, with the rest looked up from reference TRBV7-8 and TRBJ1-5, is GAGVSQSPRYKVAKRGQDVALRCDPISGHVSLFWYQQALGQGPEFLTYFQNEAQLDKSGLPSDRFFAERPEGSVSTLKIQRTQQEDSAVYLCASSPRLGGSRNQPQHFGDGTRLSIL.

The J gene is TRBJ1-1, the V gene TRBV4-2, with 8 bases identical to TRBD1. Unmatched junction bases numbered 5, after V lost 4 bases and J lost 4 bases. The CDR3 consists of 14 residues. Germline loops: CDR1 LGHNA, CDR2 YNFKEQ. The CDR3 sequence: CASSPDRGGTEAFF. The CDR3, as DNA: TGTGCCAGCAGCCCCGACAGGGGAGGCACTGAAGCTTTCTTT.

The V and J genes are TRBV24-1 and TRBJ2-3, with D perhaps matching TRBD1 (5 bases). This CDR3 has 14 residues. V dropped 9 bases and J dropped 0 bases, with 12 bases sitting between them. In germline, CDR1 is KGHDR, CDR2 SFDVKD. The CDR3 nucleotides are TGTGCCACCCAGGGCCCCTATAGCACAGATACGCAGTATTTT. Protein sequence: CATQGPYSTDTQYF.

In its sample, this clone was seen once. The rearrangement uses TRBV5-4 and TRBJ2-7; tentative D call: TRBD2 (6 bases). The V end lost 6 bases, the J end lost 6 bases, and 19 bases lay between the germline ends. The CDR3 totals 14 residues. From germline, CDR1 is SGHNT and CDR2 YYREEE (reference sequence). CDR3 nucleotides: TGTGCCAGCACCGCGGGACCCGACATGGGCGAGCAGTACTTC. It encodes CASTAGPDMGEQYF.

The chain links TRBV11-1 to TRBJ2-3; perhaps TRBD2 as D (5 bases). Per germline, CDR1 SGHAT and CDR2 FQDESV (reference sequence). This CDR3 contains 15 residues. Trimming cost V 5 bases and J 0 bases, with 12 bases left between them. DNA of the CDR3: TGTGCCAGCAGCCCCGAGGGAGCCAGCACAGATACGCAGTATTTT. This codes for CASSPEGASTDTQYF.

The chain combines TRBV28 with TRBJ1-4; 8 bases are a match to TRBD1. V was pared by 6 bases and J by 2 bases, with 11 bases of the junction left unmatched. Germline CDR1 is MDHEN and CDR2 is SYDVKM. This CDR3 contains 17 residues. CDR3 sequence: CASSRRRTGRTNEKLFF. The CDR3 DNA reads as TGTGCCAGCAGCCGAAGAAGGACAGGGAGGACTAATGAAAAACTGTTTTTT.

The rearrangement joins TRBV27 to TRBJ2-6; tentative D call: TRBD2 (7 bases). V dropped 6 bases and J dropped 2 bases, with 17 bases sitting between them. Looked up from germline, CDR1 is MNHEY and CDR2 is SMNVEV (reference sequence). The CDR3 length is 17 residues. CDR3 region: CASRAARGGAGANVLTF. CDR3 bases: TGTGCCAGCAGAGCGGCGAGGGGGGGCGCTGGGGCCAACGTCCTGACTTTC.

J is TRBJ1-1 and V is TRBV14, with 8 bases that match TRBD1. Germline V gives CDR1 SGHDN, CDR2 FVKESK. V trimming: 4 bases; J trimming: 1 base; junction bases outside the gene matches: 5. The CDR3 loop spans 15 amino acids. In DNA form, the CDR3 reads TGTGCCAGCAGCCTACGGACAGGGCGGAACACTGAAGCTTTCTTT. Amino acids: CASSLRTGRNTEAFF.

In nucleotides, the CDR3 is TGTGCCAGCCCCCCGACAGGTCGGGTTTCACCCCTCCACTTT. Amino acid sequence: CASPPTGRVSPLHF. The chain is built from TRBV25-1 and TRBJ1-6, with D possibly being TRBD1 (6 bases). The germline V gene encodes CDR1 MGHDK and CDR2 SYGVNS. The germline V and J ends were trimmed by 8 bases and 9 bases, with 17 bases remaining between them. CDR3 size: 14 residues.

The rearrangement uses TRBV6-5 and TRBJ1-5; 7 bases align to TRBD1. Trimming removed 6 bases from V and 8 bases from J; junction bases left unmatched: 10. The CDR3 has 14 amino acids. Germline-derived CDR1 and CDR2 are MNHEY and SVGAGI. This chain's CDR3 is CASRTLAQGKPQHF. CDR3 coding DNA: TGTGCCAGCAGAACACTCGCACAGGGGAAGCCCCAGCATTTT.

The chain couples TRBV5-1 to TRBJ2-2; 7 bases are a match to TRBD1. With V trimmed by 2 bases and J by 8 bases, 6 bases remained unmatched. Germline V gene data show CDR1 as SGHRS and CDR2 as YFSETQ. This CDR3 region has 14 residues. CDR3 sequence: CASSLTPTGGELFF. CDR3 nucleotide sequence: TGCGCCAGCAGCTTAACCCCGACAGGGGGGGAGCTGTTTTTT.

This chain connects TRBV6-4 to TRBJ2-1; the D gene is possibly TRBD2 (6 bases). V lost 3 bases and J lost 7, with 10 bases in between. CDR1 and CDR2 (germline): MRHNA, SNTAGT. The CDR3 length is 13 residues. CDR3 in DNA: TGTGCCAGCAGTGAGGAGGGTGGGAATGAGCAGTTCTTC. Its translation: CASSEEGGNEQFF.

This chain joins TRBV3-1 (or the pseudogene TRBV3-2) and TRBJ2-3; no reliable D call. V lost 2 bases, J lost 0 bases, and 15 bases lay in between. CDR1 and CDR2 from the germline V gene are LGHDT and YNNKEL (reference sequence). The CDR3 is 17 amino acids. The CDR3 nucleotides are TGTGCCAGCAGCCAATTTCTTCGAGCATCAAGCACAGATACGCAGTATTTT. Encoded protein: CASSQFLRASSTDTQYF.

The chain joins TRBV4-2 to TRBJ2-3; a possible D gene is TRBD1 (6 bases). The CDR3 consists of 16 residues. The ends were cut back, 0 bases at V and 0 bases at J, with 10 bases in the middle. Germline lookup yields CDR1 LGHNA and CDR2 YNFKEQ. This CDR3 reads CASSQEGAYSTDTQYF. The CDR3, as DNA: TGTGCCAGCAGCCAAGAGGGGGCTTATAGCACAGATACGCAGTATTTT.

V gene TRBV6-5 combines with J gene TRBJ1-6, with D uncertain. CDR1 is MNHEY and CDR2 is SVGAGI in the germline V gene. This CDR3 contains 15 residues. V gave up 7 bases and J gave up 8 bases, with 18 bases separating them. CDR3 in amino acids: CASMLGGPKDSPLHF. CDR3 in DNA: TGTGCCAGCATGCTAGGAGGGCCTAAGGATTCACCCCTCCACTTT.

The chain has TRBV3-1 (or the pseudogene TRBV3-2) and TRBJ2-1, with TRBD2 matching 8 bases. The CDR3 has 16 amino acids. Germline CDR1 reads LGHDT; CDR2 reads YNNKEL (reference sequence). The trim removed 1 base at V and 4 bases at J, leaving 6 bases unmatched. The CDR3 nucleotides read TGTGCCAGCAGCCAAGGTTGGTCTAGCGGGTACAATGAGCAGTTCTTC. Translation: CASSQGWSSGYNEQFF.

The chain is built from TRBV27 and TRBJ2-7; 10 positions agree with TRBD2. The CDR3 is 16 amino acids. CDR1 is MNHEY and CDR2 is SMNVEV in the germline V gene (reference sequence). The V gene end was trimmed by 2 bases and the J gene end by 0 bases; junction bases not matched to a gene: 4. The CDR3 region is CASSLGSGRASYEQYF. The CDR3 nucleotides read TGTGCCAGCAGTTTAGGGAGCGGGAGGGCCTCCTACGAGCAGTACTTC.

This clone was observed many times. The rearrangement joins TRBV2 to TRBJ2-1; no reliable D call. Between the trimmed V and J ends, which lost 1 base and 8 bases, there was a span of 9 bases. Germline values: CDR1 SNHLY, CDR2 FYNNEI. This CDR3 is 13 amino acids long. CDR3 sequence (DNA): TGTGCCAGCAGTGAAGAGTTAGCCTATGAGCAGTTCTTC. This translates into CASSEELAYEQFF.

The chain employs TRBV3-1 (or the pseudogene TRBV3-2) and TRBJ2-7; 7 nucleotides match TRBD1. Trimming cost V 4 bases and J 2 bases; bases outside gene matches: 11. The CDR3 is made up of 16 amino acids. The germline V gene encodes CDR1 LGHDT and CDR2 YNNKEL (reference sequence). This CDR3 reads CASSLEGGGWTYEQYF. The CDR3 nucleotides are TGTGCCAGCAGCCTGGAAGGGGGCGGGTGGACCTACGAGCAGTACTTC.

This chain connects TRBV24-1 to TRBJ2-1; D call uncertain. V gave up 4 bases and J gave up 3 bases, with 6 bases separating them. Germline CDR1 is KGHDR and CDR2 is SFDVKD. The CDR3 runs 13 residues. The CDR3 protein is CATSDNSYNEQFF. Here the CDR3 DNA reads TGTGCCACCAGTGACAACAGCTACAATGAGCAGTTCTTC.

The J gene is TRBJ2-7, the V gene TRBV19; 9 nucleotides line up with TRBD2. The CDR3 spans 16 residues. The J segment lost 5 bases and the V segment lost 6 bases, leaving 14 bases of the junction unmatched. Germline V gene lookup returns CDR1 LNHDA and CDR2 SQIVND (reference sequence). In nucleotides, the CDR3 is TGTGCCAGTAGCATCTACGGACTAGCGATCAGAGACGAGCAGTACTTC. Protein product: CASSIYGLAIRDEQYF. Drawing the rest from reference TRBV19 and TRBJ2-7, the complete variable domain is DGGITQSPKYLFRKEGQNVTLSCEQNLNHDAMYWYRQDPGQGLRLIYYSQIVNDFQKGDIAEGYSVSREKKESFPLTVTSAQKNPTAFYLCASSIYGLAIRDEQYFGPGTRLTVT.

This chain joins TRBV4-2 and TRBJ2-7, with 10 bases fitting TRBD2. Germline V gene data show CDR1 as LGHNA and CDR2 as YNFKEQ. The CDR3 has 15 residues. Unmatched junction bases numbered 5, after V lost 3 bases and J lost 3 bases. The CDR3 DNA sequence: TGTGCCAGCAGCCAGGTAGCGGGGGGCAACTACGAGCAGTACTTC. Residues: CASSQVAGGNYEQYF.